This T cell receptor (beta chain) was found in a study of OX40 agonist ivuxolimab in advanced cancers. Study-wide context: Patients received the agonistic anti-OX40 (CD134) antibody ivuxolimab.

The data were produced by immunoSEQ multiplex PCR, yet TCRdb's version contains in-frame clones alone and is incomplete. This table has tens of thousands of clones, around nine tenths appearing once. CDR1 is SGDLS and CDR2 is YYNGEE in the germline V gene. V lost 3 bases to trimming and J lost 2 bases; unmatched junction nucleotides: 0. The CDR3 covers 14 residues. Study results and caveats: CD8+ T cells averaged more expanded clones than CD4+. Some of the nonresponding patients also showed low levels of normalized T-cell clonal expansion.

Comment on this clone: Its antigen remains unknown.

The chain couples TRBV9 to TRBJ2-7; 12 bases line up with TRBD2. This TCR derives from an adult with an advanced solid tumor such as melanoma, head and neck, liver or kidney cancer. The specimen was CD4+ or CD8+ T cells sorted from blood, collected in a trial of the OX40 agonist ivuxolimab. In nucleotides, the CDR3 is TGTGCCAGCAGCGCTAGCGGGGGGGCCTACGAGCAGTACTTC. It codes for CASSASGGAYEQYF.